This is a list of T cell receptor beta chains from one sample in a study of T cell repertoires in cytomegalovirus infection. A single record per CDR3 protein comes from TCRdb applying MiXCR to the reads. The sample has around 530,000 distinct CDR3 sequences; about 25% are singletons. Specimen: PBMCs. The source is a human donor in good health (CMV status not recorded). Some clones in this sample may be carry-over from other donors' samples. CDR3s include the opening cysteine and the closing phenylalanine or tryptophan. The D gene is left open where the match is weak. The listing skips clone size in some rows; elsewhere it reads once, few, many or a size class.

j_call d_call clone_size v_call cdr3_nt cdr3_aa
TRBJ1-4 NA many TRBV7-2 TGTGCCAGCAGCTTGCGACAGGATAATGAAAAACTGTTTTTT CASSLRQDNEKLFF
TRBJ2-2 NA NA TRBV11-3 TGTGCCAGCAGCTTAGTCCTAGGATTGGTCCTAGACACCGGGGAGCTGTTTTTT CASSLVLGLVLDTGELFF
TRBJ2-3 TRBD1 NA TRBV23-1 TGCGCCAGCAGTAAAGGGGGCGATTACACAGATAAGCAGTATTTT CASSKGGDYTDKQYF
TRBJ1-2 NA few TRBV14 TGTGCCAGCAGCCAGACCCTGAGCTATGGCTACACCTTC CASSQTLSYGYTF
TRBJ2-2 NA NA TRBV6-1 TGTGCCAGCAGGGTCGACAGAAACACCGGGGAGCTGTTTTTT CASRVDRNTGELFF
TRBJ2-3 NA NA TRBV6-2/TRBV6-3 TGTGCCAGCAGTTACGGGCGGAAGCAGTATTTT CASSYGRKQYF
TRBJ2-1 TRBD2 NA TRBV20-1 TGCAGTGCTAGACCCCTGCGGGAGGGGAATGAGCAGTTCTTC CSARPLREGNEQFF
TRBJ1-6 NA few TRBV19 TGTGCCAGTACTCCTGGGGGCCATAGCTCACCCCTCCACTTT CASTPGGHSSPLHF
TRBJ2-2 TRBD2 NA TRBV2 TGTGCCAGCAGTGAAGCGCTCTCGGCTAGCGGGAGGGCTGGGGAGCTGTTTTTT CASSEALSASGRAGELFF
TRBJ1-2 NA NA TRBV7-2 TGTGCCAGCATCCAAGGGGGGTTCGGAGGCTACACCTTC CASIQGGFGGYTF
TRBJ1-2 TRBD1 few TRBV28 TGTGCCAGCAGTTCCGGCCGCCCTACAGGGGATGGCTACACCTTC CASSSGRPTGDGYTF
TRBJ1-1 TRBD1 NA TRBV9 TGTGCCAGCACCAACGATTGGGGACAGCCGGCGAACACTGAAGCTTTCTTT CASTNDWGQPANTEAFF
TRBJ2-1 NA NA TRBV20-1 TGCAGTGCTAGCCTGAGGGTGTCGGGTGAGCAGTTCTTC CSASLRVSGEQFF
TRBJ2-2 NA NA TRBV2 TGTGCCAGCAGCCAGATGCCCGGGGAGCTGTTTTTT CASSQMPGELFF
TRBJ2-3 TRBD2 many TRBV7-2 TGTGCCAGCAGCTTAGGTAGATTAGCGGGAGGAGTTAGGACAGATACGCAGTATTTT CASSLGRLAGGVRTDTQYF
TRBJ1-6 NA NA TRBV19 TGTGCCAGTAGGACCCGACCGGGGATTGAAGATAATTCACCCCTCCACTTT CASRTRPGIEDNSPLHF